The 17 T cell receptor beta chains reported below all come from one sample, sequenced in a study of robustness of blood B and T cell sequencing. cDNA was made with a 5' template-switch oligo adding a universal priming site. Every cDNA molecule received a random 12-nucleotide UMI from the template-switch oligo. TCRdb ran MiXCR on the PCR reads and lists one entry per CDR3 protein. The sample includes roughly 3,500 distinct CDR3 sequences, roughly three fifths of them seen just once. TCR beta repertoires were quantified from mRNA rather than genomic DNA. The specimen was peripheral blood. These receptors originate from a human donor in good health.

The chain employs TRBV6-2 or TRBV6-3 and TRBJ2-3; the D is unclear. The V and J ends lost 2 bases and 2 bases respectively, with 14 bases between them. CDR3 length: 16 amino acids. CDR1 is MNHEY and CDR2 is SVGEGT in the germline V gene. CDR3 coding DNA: TGTGCCAGCAGTTACGGGCCCTCAGGATACACAGATACGCAGTATTTT. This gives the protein CASSYGPSGYTDTQYF.

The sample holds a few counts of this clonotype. CDR3 coding DNA: TGTGCCAGCAGTTACTGGGGCGGACGCTACGAGCAGTACTTC. Its translation: CASSYWGGRYEQYF. The chain is built from TRBV6-2 or TRBV6-3 and TRBJ2-7, with D maybe TRBD1 (5 bases). The length of the CDR3 is 14 residues. V lost 1 base and J 3 bases, leaving 10 bases between the germline ends. CDR1 is MNHEY, CDR2 SVGEGT, per germline.

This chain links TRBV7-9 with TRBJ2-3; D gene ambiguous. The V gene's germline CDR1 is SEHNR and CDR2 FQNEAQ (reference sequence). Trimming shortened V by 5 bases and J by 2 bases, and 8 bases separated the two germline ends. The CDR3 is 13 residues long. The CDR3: CASSPGNTDTQYF. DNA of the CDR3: TGTGCCAGCAGCCCCGGTAACACAGATACGCAGTATTTT.

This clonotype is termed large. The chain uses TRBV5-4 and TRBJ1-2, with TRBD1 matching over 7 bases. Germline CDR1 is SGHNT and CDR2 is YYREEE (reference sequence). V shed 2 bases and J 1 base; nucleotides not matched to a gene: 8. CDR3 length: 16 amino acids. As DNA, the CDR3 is TGTGCCAGCAGCTTTGCCGGGACAGTTCTTAACTATGGCTACACCTTC. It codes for CASSFAGTVLNYGYTF.

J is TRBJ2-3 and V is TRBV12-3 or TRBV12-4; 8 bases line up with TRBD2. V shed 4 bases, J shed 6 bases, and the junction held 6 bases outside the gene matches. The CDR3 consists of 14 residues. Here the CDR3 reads CASSSHRLADTQYF. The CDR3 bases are TGTGCCAGCAGTTCCCATCGACTAGCGGATACGCAGTATTTT.

This CDR3 is CATSDSGALAKNIQYF. CDR3 bases: TGTGCCACCAGTGATTCAGGAGCCCTGGCCAAAAACATTCAGTACTTC. This chain links TRBV24-1 with TRBJ2-4; the D is unclear. Germline assignment: CDR1 KGHDR and CDR2 SFDVKD. Trimming took off 2 bases at V and 1 base at J, with 11 bases between the two ends. The CDR3 has 16 amino acids.

CDR3 residues: CASSPRGGGTDTQYF. CDR3 nucleotides: TGCGCCAGCAGCCCCCGGGGGGGCGGCACAGATACGCAGTATTTT. V and J are TRBV4-1 and TRBJ2-3, with 8 nucleotides matching TRBD2. Trimming at V came to 4 bases and at J to 1 base, leaving 4 bases not matched to a gene. The germline V gene has CDR1 MGHRA and CDR2 YSYEKL. The CDR3 runs to 15 residues.

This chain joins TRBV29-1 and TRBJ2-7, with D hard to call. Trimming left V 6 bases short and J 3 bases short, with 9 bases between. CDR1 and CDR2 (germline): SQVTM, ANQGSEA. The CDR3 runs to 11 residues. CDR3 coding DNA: TGCAGCGTCCAAGATAACTACGAGCAGTACTTC. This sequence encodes CSVQDNYEQYF.

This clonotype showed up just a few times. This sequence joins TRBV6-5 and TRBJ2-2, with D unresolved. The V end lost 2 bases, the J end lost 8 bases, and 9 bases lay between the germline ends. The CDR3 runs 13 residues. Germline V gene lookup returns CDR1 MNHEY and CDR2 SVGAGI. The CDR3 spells CASSYLELGELFF. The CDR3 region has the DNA TGTGCCAGCAGTTACCTCGAATTAGGGGAGCTGTTTTTT.

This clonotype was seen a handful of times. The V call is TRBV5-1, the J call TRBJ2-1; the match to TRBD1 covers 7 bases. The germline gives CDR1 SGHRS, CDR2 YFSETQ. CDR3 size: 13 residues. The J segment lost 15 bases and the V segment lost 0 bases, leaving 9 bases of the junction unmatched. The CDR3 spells CASSLAEGASLFF. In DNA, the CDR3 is TGCGCCAGCAGCTTGGCCGAGGGGGCGAGTTTGTTCTTC.

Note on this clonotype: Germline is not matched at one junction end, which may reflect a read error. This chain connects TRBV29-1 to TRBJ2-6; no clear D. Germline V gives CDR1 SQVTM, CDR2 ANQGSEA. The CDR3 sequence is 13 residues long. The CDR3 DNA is TGCAGCGTGGAAGGGTCTGGGGCCAACGTCCTGACTTTC. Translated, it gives CSVEGSGANVLTF.

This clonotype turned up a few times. CDR3 region: CASSLSAGNTGELFF. In DNA, the CDR3 is TGCGCCAGCAGCTTGAGTGCGGGGAACACCGGGGAGCTGTTTTTT. The V and J genes are TRBV5-1 and TRBJ2-2; D may be TRBD2 (5 bases). The CDR3 runs to 15 residues. Germline loops: CDR1 SGHRS, CDR2 YFSETQ. V was pared by 1 base and J by 1 base, with 8 bases between.

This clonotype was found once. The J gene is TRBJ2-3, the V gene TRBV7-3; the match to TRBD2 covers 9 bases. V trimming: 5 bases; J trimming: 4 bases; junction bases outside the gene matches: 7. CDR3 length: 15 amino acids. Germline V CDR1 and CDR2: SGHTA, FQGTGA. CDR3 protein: CASSVGGGAADTQYF. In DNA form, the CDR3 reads TGTGCCAGCAGCGTTGGCGGGGGGGCCGCAGATACGCAGTATTTT.

Here the CDR3 reads CAWSSPTETYEQYF. In DNA, the CDR3 is TGTGCCTGGAGTTCACCGACGGAGACCTACGAGCAGTACTTC. The chain has TRBV30 and TRBJ2-7, with D unresolved. The V gene's germline CDR1 is GTSNPN and CDR2 SVGIG (reference sequence). There are 14 residues in the CDR3. Deletions cut 2 bases from V and 2 bases from J, with 13 bases between.

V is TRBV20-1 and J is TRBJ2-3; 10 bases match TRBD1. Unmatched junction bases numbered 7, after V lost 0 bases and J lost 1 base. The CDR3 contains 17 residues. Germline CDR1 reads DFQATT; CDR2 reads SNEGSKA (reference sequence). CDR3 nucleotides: TGCAGTGCTAGAGAGCCACCCGGGACAGGGGGCACAGATACGCAGTATTTT. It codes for CSAREPPGTGGTDTQYF.

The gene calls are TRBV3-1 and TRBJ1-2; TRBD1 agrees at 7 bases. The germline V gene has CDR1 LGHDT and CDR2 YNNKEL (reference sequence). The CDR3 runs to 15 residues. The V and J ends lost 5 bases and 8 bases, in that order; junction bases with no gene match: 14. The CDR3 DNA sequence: TGTGCCAGCAGCTTTGGGGCAGGGGGAGTTGGGGGCTACACCTTC. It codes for CASSFGAGGVGGYTF. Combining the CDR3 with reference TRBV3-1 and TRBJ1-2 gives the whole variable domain DTAVSQTPKYLVTQMGNDKSIKCEQNLGHDTMYWYKQDSKKFLKIMFSYNNKELIINETVPNRFSPKSPDKAHLNLHINSLELGDSAVYFCASSFGAGGVGGYTFGSGTRLTVV.

CDR3 nucleotide sequence: TGTGCCAGCAGCTCCAGGACAGGGCGGAAGGTGACAGATACGCAGTATTTT. Amino acid sequence: CASSSRTGRKVTDTQYF. V usage is TRBV5-6 and J usage is TRBJ2-3; 8 nucleotides line up with TRBD1. The germline CDR1 and CDR2 sequences are SGHDT and YYEEEE. The CDR3 extends over 17 amino acids. V was clipped by 3 bases and J by 3 bases; unmatched bases: 12.